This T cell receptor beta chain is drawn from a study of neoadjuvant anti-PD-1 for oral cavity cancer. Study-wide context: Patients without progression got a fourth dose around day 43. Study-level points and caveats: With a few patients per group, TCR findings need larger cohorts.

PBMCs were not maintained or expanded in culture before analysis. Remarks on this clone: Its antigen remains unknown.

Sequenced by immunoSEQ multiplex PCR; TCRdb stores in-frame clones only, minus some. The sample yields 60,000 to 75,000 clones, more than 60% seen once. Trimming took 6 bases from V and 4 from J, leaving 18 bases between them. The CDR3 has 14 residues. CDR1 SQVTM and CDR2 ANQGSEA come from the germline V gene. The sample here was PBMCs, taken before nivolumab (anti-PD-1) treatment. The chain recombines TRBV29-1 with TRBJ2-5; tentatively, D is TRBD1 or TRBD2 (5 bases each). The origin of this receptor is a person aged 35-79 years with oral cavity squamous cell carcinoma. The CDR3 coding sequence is TGCAGCGTAGCAGGGACGGAAGGGTCAGAGACCCAGTACTTC. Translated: CSVAGTEGSETQYF. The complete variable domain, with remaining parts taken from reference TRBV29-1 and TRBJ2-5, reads SAVISQKPSRDICQRGTSLTIQCQVDSQVTMMFWYRQQPGQSLTLIATANQGSEATYESGFVIDKFPISRPNLTFSTLTVSNMSPEDSSIYLCSVAGTEGSETQYFGPGTRLLVL.